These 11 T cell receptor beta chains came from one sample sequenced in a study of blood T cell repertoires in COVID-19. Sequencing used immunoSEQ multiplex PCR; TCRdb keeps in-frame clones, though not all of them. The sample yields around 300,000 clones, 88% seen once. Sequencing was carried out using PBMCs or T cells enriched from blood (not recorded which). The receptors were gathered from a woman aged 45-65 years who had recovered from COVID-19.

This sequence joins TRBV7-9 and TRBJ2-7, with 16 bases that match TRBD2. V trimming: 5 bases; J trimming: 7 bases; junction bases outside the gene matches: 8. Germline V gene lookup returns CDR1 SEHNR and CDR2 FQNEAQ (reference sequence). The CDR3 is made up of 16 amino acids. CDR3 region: CASSTGLAGGPGEQYF. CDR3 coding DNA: TGTGCCAGCAGCACGGGACTAGCGGGAGGGCCTGGTGAGCAGTACTTC.

DNA of the CDR3: TGTGCCACCAGCAGAGATCTAATGGGCTCCGGCTACACCTTC. Residues: CATSRDLMGSGYTF. This rearrangement joins TRBV15 to TRBJ1-2; D is uncertain. The CDR3 loop spans 14 amino acids. Germline assignment: CDR1 LNHNV and CDR2 YYDKDF (reference sequence). The V end was cut by 0 bases, the J end by 8 bases, with 13 bases between.

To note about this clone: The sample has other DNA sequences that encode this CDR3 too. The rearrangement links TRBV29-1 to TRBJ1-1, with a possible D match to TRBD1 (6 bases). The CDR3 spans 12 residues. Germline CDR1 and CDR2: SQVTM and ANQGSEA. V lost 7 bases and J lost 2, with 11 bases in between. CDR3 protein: CSGTGSNTEAFF. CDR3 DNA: TGCAGCGGAACAGGGAGTAACACTGAAGCTTTCTTT.

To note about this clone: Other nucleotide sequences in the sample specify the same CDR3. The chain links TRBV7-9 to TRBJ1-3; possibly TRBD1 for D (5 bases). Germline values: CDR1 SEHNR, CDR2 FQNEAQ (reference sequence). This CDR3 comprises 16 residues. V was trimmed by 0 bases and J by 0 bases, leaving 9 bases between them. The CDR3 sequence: CASSLAGRSSGNTIYF. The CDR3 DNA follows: TGTGCCAGCAGCTTAGCGGGGCGAAGCTCTGGAAACACCATATATTTT.

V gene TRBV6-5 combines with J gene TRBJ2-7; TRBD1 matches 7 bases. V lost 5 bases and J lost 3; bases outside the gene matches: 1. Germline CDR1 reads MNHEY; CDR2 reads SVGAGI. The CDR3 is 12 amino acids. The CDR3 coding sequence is TGTGCCAGCAGTCGGGACAGCTACGAGCAGTACTTC. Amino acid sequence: CASSRDSYEQYF.

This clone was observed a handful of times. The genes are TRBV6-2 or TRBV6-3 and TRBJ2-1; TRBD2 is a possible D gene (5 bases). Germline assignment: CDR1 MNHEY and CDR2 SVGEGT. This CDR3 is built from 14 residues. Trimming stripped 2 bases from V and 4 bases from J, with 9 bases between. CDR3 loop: CASSYASRYNEQFF. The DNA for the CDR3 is TGTGCCAGCAGTTACGCTAGCCGATACAATGAGCAGTTCTTC.

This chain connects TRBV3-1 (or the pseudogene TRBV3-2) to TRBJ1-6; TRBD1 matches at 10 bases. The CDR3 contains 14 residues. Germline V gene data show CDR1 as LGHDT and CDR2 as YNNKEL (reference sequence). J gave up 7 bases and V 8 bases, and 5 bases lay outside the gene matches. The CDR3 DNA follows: TGTGCCAGCGGCTGGACAGGGGGAAATTCACCCCTCCACTTT. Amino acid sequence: CASGWTGGNSPLHF.

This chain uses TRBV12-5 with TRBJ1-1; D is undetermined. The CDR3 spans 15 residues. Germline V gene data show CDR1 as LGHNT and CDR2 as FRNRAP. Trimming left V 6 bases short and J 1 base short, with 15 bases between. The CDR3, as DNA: TGTGCTAGTGGGCCGCCTTCTTCAGAGAACACTGAAGCTTTCTTT. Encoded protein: CASGPPSSENTEAFF.

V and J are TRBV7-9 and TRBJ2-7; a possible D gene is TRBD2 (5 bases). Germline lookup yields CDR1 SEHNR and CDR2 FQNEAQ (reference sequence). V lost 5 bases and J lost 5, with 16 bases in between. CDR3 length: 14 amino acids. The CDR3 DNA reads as TGTGCCAGCAGCCTCCTCGCGGGTTCTAACGAGCAGTACTTC. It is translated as CASSLLAGSNEQYF.

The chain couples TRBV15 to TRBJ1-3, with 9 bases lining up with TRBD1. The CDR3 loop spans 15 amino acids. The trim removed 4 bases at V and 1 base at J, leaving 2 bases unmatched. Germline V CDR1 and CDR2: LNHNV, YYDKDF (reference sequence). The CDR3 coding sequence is TGTGCCACCAGCAAAGACAGGGGGTCTGGAAACACCATATATTTT. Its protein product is CATSKDRGSGNTIYF.

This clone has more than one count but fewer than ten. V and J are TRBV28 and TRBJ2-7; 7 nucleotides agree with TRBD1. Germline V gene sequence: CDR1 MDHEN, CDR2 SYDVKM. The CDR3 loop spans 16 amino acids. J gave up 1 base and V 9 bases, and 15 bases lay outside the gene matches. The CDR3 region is CASLSTQGDTSYEQYF. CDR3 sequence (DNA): TGTGCCAGTTTATCGACCCAGGGGGACACATCCTACGAGCAGTACTTC.